This TCR beta chain came from a study of shared clonotypes between healthy human individuals. This CDR3 has 16 residues. V lost 0 bases and J lost 6, with 15 bases in between. Per germline, CDR1 MNHEY and CDR2 SMNVEV (reference sequence). The data were produced by immunoSEQ multiplex PCR, yet TCRdb's version contains in-frame clones alone and is incomplete. Of 2 million to 2.5 million clones in the sample, less than 95% were seen once. The sequence was collected from a man aged 18 to 35 in good health. Some clones in this sample may be carry-over from other donors' samples. The sequenced sample consisted of naive CD4+ T cells from PBMCs. As to subset: CD45RA+ positively selected. This chain connects TRBV27 to TRBJ1-5, with D possibly being TRBD1 (5 bases). The CDR3 DNA sequence: TGTGCCAGCAGTTTATCGTCAGTTAGGGGCGGTCAGCCCCAGCATTTT. Its protein is CASSLSSVRGGQPQHF.